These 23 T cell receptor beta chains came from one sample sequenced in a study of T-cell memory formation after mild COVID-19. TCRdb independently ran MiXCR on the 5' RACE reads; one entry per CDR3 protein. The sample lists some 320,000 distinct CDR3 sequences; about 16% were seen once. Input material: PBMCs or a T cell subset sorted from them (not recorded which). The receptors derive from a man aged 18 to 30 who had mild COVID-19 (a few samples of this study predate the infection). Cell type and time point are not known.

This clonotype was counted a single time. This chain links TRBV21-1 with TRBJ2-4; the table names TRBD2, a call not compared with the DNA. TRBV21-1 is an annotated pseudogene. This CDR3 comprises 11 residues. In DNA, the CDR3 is TGTGCCGGGCCGACCAAAAACATTCAGTACTTC. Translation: CAGPTKNIQYF.

DNA for the CDR3: TGTGCCAGATTAGGGAGCGGGGGCGAGCAGTACGTC. This translates into CARLGSGGEQYV. V gene TRBV2 combines with J gene TRBJ2-7; 8 nucleotides match TRBD2. CDR1 and CDR2 from the germline V gene are SNHLY and FYNNEI. Trimming at V came to 9 bases and at J to 6 bases, leaving 7 bases not matched to a gene. The CDR3 runs to 12 residues.

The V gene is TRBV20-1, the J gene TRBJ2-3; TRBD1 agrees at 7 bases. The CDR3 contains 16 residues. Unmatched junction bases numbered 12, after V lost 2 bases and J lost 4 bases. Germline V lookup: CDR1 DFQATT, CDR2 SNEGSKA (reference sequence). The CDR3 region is CSARSATGSVSDTQYF. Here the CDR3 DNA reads TGCAGTGCTAGATCTGCGACAGGGTCGGTTTCAGATACGCAGTATTTT.

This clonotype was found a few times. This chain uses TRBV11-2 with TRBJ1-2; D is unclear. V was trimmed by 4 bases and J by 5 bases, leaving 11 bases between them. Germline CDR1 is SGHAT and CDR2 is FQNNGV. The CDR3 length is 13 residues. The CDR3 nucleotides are TGTGCCAGCAGCTCCCGGTCTCTTTATGGCTACACCTTC. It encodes CASSSRSLYGYTF.

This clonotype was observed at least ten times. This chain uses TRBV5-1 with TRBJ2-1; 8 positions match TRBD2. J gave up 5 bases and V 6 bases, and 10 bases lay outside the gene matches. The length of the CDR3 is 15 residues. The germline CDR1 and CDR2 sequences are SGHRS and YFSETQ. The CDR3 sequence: CASTLSGGGNNEQFF. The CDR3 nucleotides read TGCGCCAGCACCCTCTCCGGGGGGGGAAACAATGAGCAGTTCTTC. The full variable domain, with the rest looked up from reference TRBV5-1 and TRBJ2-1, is KAGVTQTPRYLIKTRGQQVTLSCSPISGHRSVSWYQQTPGQGLQFLFEYFSETQRNKGNFPGRFSGRQFSNSRSEMNVSTLELGDSALYLCASTLSGGGNNEQFFGPGTRLTVL.

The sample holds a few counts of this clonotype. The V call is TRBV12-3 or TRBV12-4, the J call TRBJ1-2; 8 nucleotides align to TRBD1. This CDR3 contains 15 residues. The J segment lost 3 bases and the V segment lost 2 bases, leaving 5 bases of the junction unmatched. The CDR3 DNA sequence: TGTGCCAGCAGTTTAAGGGTGGGACAGGACTATGGCTACACCTTC. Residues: CASSLRVGQDYGYTF.

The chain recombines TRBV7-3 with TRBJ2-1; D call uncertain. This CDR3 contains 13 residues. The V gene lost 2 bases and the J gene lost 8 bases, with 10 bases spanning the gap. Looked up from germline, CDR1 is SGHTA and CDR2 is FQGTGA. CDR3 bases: TGTGCCAGCAGCTTATCCCAGGTCTATGAGCAGTTCTTC. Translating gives CASSLSQVYEQFF. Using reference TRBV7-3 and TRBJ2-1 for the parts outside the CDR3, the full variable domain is GAGVSQTPSNKVTEKGKYVELRCDPISGHTALYWYRQSLGQGPEFLIYFQGTGAADDSGLPNDRFFAVRPEGSVSTLKIQRTERGDSAVYLCASSLSQVYEQFFGPGTRLTVL.

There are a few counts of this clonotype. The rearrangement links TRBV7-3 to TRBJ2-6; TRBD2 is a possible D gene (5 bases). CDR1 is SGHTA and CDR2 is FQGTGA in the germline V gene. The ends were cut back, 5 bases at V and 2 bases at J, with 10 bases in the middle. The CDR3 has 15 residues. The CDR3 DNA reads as TGTGCCAGCAGCAAAGGGCGGGCTGGGGCCAACGTCCTGACTTTC. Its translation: CASSKGRAGANVLTF.

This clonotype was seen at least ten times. CDR3 residues: CASSPGLAGVDEQFF. The CDR3 DNA reads as TGCGCCAGCAGCCCGGGACTAGCGGGGGTGGATGAGCAGTTCTTC. The chain carries TRBV5-1 and TRBJ2-1, with 14 bases aligning to TRBD2. V dropped 4 bases and J dropped 8; count of bases not matched to a gene: 5. There are 15 residues in the CDR3. Germline CDR1 reads SGHRS; CDR2 reads YFSETQ.

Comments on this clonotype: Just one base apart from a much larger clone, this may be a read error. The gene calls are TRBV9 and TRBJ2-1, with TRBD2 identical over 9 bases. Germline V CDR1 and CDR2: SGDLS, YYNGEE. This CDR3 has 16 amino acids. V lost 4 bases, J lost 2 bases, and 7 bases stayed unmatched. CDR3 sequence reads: CASSSRTSAAYNEQFF. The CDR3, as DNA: TGTGCCAGCAGCTCGCGGACTAGCGCGGCCTACAATGAGCAGTTCTTC.

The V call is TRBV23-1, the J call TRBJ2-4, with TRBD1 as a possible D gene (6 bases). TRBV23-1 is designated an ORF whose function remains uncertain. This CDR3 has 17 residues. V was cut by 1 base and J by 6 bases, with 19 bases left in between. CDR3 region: CASSQLQYRALRNIQYF. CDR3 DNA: TGCGCCAGCAGTCAATTGCAATACAGGGCCCTCAGAAACATTCAGTACTTC.

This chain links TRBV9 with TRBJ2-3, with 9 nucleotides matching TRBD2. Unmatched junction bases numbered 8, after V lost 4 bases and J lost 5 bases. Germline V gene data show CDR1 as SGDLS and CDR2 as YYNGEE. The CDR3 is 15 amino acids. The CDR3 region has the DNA TGTGCCAGCAGCTTTTCAGCGGGGGGCAGAGATACGCAGTATTTT. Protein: CASSFSAGGRDTQYF.

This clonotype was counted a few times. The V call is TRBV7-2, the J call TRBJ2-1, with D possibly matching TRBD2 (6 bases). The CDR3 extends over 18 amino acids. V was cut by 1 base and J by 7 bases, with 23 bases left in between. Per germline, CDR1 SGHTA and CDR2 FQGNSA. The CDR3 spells CASSLGIFMRGGENEQFF. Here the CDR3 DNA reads TGTGCCAGCAGCTTAGGAATTTTCATGCGGGGTGGGGAGAATGAGCAGTTCTTC.

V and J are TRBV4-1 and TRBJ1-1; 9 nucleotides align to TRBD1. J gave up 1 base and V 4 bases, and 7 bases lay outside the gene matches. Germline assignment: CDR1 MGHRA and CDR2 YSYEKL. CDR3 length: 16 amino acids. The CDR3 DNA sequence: TGCGCCAGCAGCCGACAACAGGGGGCCGGGAACACTGAAGCTTTCTTT. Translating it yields CASSRQQGAGNTEAFF.

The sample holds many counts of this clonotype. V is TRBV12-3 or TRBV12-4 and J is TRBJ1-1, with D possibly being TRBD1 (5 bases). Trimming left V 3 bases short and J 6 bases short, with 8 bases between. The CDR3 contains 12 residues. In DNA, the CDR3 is TGTGCCAGCAGTTTCCTGGGACCTGAAGCTTTCTTT. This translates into CASSFLGPEAFF.

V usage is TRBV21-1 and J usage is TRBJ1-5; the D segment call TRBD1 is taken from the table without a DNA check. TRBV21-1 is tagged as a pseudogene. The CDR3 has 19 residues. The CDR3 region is CARESRWGEFVRPNQPQHF. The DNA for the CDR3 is TGTGCCAGAGAGAGCAGGTGGGGCGAGTTTGTCCGACCGAATCAGCCCCAGCATTTT.

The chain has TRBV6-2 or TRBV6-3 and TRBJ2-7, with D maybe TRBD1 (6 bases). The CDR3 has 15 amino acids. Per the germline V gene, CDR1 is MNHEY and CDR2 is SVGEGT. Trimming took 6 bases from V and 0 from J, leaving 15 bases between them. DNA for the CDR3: TGTGCCAGCAGACGGGATCAGGGGAGCTCCTACGAGCAGTACTTC. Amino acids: CASRRDQGSSYEQYF.

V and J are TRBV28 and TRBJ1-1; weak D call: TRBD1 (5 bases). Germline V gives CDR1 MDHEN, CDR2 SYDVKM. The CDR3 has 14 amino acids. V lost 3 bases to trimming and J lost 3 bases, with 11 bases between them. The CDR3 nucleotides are TGTGCCAGCAGTTTGACCGGGACCCACACTGAAGCTTTCTTT. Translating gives CASSLTGTHTEAFF.

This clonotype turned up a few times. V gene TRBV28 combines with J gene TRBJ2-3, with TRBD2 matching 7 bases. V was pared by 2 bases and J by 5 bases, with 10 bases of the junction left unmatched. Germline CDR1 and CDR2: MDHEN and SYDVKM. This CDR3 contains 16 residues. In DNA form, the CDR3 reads TGTGCCAGCAGTTTAGGGGTCGGAGCGGGGTTAGATACGCAGTATTTT. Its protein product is CASSLGVGAGLDTQYF. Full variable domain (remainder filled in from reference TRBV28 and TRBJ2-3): DVKVTQSSRYLVKRTGEKVFLECVQDMDHENMFWYRQDPGLGLRLIYFSYDVKMKEKGDIPEGYSVSREKKERFSLILESASTNQTSMYLCASSLGVGAGLDTQYFGPGTRLTVL.

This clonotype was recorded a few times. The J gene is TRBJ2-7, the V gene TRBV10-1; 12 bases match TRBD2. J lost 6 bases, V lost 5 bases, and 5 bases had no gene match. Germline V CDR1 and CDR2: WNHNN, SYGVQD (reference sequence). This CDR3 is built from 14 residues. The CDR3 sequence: CASSPRLAGAEQYF. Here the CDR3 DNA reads TGCGCCAGCAGTCCTCGACTAGCGGGGGCCGAGCAGTACTTC.

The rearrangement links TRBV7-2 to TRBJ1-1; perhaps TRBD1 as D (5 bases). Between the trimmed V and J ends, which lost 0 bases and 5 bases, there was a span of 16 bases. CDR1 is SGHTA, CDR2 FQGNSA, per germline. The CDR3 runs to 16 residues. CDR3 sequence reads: CASSLAPGTEGTEAFF. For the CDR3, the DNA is TGTGCCAGCAGCTTAGCGCCGGGTACCGAGGGGACTGAAGCTTTCTTT.

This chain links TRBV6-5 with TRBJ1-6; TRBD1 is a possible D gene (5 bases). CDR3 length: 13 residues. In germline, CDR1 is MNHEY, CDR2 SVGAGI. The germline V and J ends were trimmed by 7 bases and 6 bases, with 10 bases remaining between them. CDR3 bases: TGTGCCAGCAAGGAGGGGTTTAATTCACCCCTCCACTTT. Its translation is CASKEGFNSPLHF.

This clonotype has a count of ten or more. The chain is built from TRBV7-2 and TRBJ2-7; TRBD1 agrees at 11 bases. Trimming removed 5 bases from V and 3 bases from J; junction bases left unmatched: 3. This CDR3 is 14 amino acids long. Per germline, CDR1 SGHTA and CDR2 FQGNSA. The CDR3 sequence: CASSVGTGGYEQYV. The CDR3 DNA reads TGTGCCAGCAGCGTCGGGACAGGGGGCTACGAGCAGTACGTC.